This T cell receptor beta chain was sequenced in a study of cytomegalovirus exposure and HLA in healthy donors. About the research overall: There were under 130 million unique TCR beta sequences, drawn from roughly 200 million T cells, in an earlier analysis.

It was with 60 Vbeta and 13 Jbeta primers that the PCR ran. Profiling relied on immunoSEQ multiplex PCR, and the TCRdb table lists in-frame clones only, not all of them. The repertoire holds 200,000 or so clones, with around 75% as singletons. Trimming cost V 0 bases and J 1 base; bases outside gene matches: 6. The CDR3 extends over 16 amino acids. The germline V gene encodes CDR1 SGDLS and CDR2 YYNGEE. In this sample, this clone turned up a few times. The sample comprised PBMCs. The chain couples TRBV9 to TRBJ2-7, with TRBD1 matching 8 bases. The TCR originated in a woman aged 25 to 45 in good health and CMV-seropositive. CDR3 region: CASSVDTGGGSYEQYF. The CDR3 DNA reads as TGTGCCAGCAGCGTAGATACAGGGGGTGGTTCCTACGAGCAGTACTTC.